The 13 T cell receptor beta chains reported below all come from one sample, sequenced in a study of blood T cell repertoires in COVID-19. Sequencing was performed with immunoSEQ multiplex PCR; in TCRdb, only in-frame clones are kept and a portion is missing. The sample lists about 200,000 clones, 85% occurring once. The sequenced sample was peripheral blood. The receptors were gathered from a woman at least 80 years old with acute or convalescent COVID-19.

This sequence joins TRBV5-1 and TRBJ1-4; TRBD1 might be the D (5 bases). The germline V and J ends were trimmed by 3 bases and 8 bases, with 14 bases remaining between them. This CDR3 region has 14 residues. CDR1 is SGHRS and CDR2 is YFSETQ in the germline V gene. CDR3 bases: TGCGCCAGCAGCTCGGGACTTACGGGAGAAAAACTGTTTTTT. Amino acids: CASSSGLTGEKLFF.

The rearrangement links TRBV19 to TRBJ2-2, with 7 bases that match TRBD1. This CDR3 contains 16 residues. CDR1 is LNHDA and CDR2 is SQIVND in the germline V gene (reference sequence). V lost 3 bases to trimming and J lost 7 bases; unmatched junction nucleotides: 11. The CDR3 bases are TGTGCCAGTAGTATCCTTAGGGGGCGTTCTCACGGGGAGCTGTTTTTT. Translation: CASSILRGRSHGELFF.

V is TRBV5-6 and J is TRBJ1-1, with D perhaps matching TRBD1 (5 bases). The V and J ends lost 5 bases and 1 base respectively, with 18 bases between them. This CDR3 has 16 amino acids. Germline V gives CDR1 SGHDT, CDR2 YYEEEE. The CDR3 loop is CASRRDYPGGNTEAFF. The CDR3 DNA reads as TGTGCCAGCAGACGGGACTACCCGGGGGGGAACACTGAAGCTTTCTTT.

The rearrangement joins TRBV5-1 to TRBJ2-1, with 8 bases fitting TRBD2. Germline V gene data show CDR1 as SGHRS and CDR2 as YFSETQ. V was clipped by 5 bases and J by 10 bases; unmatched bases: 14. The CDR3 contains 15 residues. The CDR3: CASSRRTSTVREQFF. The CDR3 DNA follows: TGCGCCAGCAGTCGGAGGACTAGCACAGTGAGGGAGCAGTTCTTC.

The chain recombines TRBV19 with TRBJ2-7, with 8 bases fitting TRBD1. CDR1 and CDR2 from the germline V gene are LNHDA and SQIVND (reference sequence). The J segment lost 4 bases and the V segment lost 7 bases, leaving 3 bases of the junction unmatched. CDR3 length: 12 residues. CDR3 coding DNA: TGTGCCAGTACGGACAGGGAATACGAGCAGTACTTC. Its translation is CASTDREYEQYF.

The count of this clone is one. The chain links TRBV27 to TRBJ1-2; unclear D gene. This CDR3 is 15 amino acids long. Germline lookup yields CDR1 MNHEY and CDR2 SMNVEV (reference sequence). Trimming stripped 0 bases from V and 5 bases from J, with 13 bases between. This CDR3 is CASSLSAGPYYGYTF. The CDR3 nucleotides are TGTGCCAGCAGTTTATCGGCAGGTCCCTATTATGGCTACACCTTC.

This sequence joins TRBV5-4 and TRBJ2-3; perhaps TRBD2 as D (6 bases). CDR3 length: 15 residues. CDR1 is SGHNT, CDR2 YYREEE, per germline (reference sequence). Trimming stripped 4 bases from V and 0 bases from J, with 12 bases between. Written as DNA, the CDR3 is TGTGCCAGCAGCCAGGGCAGCGGGAGCACAGATACGCAGTATTTT. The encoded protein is CASSQGSGSTDTQYF.

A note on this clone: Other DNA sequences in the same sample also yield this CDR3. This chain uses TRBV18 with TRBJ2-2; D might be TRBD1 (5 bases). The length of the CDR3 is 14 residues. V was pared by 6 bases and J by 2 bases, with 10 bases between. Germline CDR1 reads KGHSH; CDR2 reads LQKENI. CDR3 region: CASSPGQNTGELFF. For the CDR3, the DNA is TGTGCCAGCTCCCCCGGACAAAACACCGGGGAGCTGTTTTTT.

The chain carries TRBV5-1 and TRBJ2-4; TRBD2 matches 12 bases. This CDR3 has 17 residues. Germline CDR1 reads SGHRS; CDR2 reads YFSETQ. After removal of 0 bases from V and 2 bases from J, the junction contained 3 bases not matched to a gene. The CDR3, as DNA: TGCGCCAGCAGCTTGGGACTAGCGGGAGCGCCCAAAAACATTCAGTACTTC. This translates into CASSLGLAGAPKNIQYF.

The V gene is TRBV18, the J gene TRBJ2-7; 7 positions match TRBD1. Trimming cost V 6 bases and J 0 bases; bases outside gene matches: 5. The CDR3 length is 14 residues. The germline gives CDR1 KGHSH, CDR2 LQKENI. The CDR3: CASSSTGASYEQYF. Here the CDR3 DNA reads TGTGCCAGCTCGTCCACAGGGGCCTCCTACGAGCAGTACTTC.

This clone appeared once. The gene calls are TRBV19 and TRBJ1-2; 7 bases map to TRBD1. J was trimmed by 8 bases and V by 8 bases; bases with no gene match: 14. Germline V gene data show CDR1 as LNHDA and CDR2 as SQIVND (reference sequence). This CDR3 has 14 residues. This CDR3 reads CASHITGVPGGYTF. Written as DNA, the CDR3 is TGTGCCAGTCATATTACAGGGGTTCCAGGCGGCTACACCTTC.

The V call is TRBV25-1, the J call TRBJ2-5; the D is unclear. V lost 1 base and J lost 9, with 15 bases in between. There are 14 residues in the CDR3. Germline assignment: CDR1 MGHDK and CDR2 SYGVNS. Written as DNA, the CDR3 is TGTGCCAGCAGTGAATTCGGCTCCCAAGGAGCCCAGTACTTC. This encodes CASSEFGSQGAQYF.

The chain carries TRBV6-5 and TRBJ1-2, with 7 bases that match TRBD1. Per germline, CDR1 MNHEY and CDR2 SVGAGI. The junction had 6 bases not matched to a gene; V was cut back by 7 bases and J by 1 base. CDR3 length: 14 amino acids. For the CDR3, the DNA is TGTGCCAGCACCACGGGGGACAGTAACTATGGCTACACCTTC. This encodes CASTTGDSNYGYTF.